These T cell receptor beta chains were read from a single sample in a study of neurological immune-mediated disorders. TCRdb independently ran MiXCR on the 5' RACE reads; one entry per CDR3 protein. The repertoire holds around 94,000 distinct CDR3 sequences, approximately 3.3% seen once, with roughly 6.4% in the top ten. Source material: PBMCs. Receptors were obtained from a woman aged 18-29 years with multiple sclerosis. Both conserved end residues are trimmed from each CDR3. The listing skips clone size in some rows; elsewhere it reads once, few, many or a size class.

length | J | V | size | CDR3
12 | TRBJ1-1 | TRBV18 | - | ASSTWDRNYEAF
18 | TRBJ2-1 | TRBV12-3/TRBV12-4 | many | ASRGPDARTSGGTYNEQF
17 | TRBJ2-6 | TRBV28 | - | ASSSTGTGPTPGANVLT
14 | TRBJ2-6 | TRBV4-2 | many | ASSQGGDSGANVLT
15 | TRBJ2-7 | TRBV28 | many | ASSAEGWDVRTYEQY
14 | TRBJ1-5 | TRBV30 | many | AWSKGPLPSNQPQH
15 | TRBJ2-3 | TRBV7-2 | many | ASSLEGYRGRTDTQY
14 | TRBJ2-2 | TRBV12-3/TRBV12-4 | many | ASRAQGALNTGELF
13 | TRBJ2-1 | TRBV20-1 | medium-sized | SARDSGGGGAEQF
11 | TRBJ2-7 | TRBV10-3 | many | AISESGSYEQY
10 | TRBJ1-2 | TRBV29-1 | many | SVEKGNYGYT
14 | TRBJ1-3 | TRBV18 | many | ASSPRDRALGNTIY
13 | TRBJ1-2 | TRBV5-1 | many | ASSATQQGAFGYT
12 | TRBJ1-1 | TRBV4-1 | many | ASSQVRSNTEAF
10 | TRBJ2-7 | TRBV20-1 | few | SARSHGYEQY
15 | TRBJ2-7 | TRBV20-1 | many | SARDQVGDSHPYEQY